The subject of this entry is one TCR beta chain. This sample is part of a study of OX40 agonist ivuxolimab in advanced cancers. Profiled with immunoSEQ multiplex PCR; TCRdb holds only in-frame clones, not every one. The sample records about 79,000 clones, approximately 86% being singletons. V lost 0 bases to trimming and J lost 3 bases; unmatched junction nucleotides: 4. Germline V gives CDR1 SGHDN, CDR2 FVKESK. The CDR3 is made up of 15 amino acids. The chain recombines TRBV14 with TRBJ2-7; TRBD2 agrees at 8 bases. The sample here was CD4+ or CD8+ T cells sorted from blood, taken in a trial of the OX40 agonist ivuxolimab. The clonotype comes from an adult with an advanced solid tumor such as melanoma, head and neck, liver or kidney cancer. The CDR3: CASSQEGLGFYEQYF. CDR3 nucleotide sequence: TGTGCCAGCAGCCAAGAGGGACTAGGGTTCTACGAGCAGTACTTC.